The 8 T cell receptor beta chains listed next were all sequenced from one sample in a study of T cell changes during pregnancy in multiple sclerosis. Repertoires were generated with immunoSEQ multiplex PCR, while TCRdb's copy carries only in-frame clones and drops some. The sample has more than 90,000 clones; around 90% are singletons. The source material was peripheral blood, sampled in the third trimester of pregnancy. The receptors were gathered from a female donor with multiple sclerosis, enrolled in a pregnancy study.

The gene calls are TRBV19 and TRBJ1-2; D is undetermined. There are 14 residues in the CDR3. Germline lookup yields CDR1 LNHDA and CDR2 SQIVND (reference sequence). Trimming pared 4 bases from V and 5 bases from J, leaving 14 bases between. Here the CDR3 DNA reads TGTGCCAGTAGTAGTGGTCCTACGGGATATGGCTACACCTTC. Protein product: CASSSGPTGYGYTF. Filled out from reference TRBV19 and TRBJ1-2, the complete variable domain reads DGGITQSPKYLFRKEGQNVTLSCEQNLNHDAMYWYRQDPGQGLRLIYYSQIVNDFQKGDIAEGYSVSREKKESFPLTVTSAQKNPTAFYLCASSSGPTGYGYTFGSGTRLTVV.

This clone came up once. In nucleotides, the CDR3 is TGTGCCAGCAGTTACTCCGGGACAGTGCGTCACGAGCAGTACTTC. This encodes CASSYSGTVRHEQYF. The chain employs TRBV6-6 and TRBJ2-7; TRBD1 aligns across 7 bases. The CDR3 contains 15 residues. CDR1 is MNHNY and CDR2 is SVGAGI in the germline V gene (reference sequence). The J segment lost 5 bases and the V segment lost 0 bases, leaving 7 bases of the junction unmatched.

The CDR3 DNA reads as TGTGCCAGTAGGGGCAGGGTCGACGGCTACACCTTC. It yields the protein CASRGRVDGYTF. The chain joins TRBV19 to TRBJ1-2; a possible D gene is TRBD1 (5 bases). CDR3 size: 12 residues. The germline gives CDR1 LNHDA, CDR2 SQIVND (reference sequence). V was cut by 6 bases and J by 8 bases, with 13 bases left in between.

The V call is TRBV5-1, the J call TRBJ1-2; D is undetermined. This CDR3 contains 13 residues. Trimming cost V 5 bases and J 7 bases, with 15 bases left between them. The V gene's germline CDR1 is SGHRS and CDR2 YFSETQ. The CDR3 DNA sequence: TGCGCCAGCAGGGTCGCGGGCGCGGGTGGCTACACCTTC. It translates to CASRVAGAGGYTF.

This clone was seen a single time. CDR3 amino acids: CAISEPRGGRGDGYTF. As DNA, the CDR3 is TGTGCCATCAGTGAGCCGAGAGGGGGCAGGGGGGACGGCTACACCTTC. V gene TRBV10-3 combines with J gene TRBJ1-2; 7 bases fit TRBD1. V was pared by 2 bases and J by 8 bases, with 14 bases of the junction left unmatched. The CDR3 is 16 amino acids. The germline gives CDR1 ENHRY, CDR2 SYGVKD.

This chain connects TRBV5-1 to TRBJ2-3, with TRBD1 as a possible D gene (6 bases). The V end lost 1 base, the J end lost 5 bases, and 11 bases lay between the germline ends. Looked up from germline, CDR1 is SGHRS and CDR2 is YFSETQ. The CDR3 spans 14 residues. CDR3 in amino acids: CASSLKQGRDTQYF. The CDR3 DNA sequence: TGCGCCAGCAGCTTGAAACAGGGACGAGATACGCAGTATTTT.

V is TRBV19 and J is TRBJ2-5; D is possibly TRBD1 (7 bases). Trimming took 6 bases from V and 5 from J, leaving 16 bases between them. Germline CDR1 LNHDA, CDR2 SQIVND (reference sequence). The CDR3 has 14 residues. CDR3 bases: TGTGCCAGTAGCAGTTTGGAGGGGGCTGAGACCCAGTACTTC. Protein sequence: CASSSLEGAETQYF.

CDR3: CASSLGRLVPSYEQYF. The CDR3 region has the DNA TGTGCCAGCAGCTTAGGCCGACTAGTCCCTTCCTACGAGCAGTACTTC. V usage is TRBV7-2 and J usage is TRBJ2-7, with D possibly TRBD2 on 6 matching bases. Germline assignment: CDR1 SGHTA and CDR2 FQGNSA. The CDR3 is 16 residues long. The V end was cut by 1 base, the J end by 1 base, with 14 bases between. Drawing the rest from reference TRBV7-2 and TRBJ2-7, the complete variable domain is GAGVSQSPSNKVTEKGKDVELRCDPISGHTALYWYRQSLGQGLEFLIYFQGNSAPDKSGLPSDRFSAERTGGSVSTLTIQRTQQEDSAVYLCASSLGRLVPSYEQYFGPGTRLTVT.